This TCR beta chain was obtained from a study of T cells after yellow fever vaccination. Germline values: CDR1 DFQATT, CDR2 SNEGSKA (reference sequence). V dropped 0 bases and J dropped 6 bases, with 9 bases sitting between them. The CDR3 is 14 amino acids. TCRdb called the 5' RACE reads again in MiXCR, with one record for every CDR3 protein. The top ten hold around 0.55% of the sample, which has approximately 300,000 distinct CDR3 sequences, 10% to 15% seen once. The rearrangement joins TRBV20-1 to TRBJ1-6, with D uncertain. This clonotype originated in a man aged 25-40 years who received the YFV17D yellow fever vaccine. The sequenced sample was CD4+ T cells sorted from PBMCs, obtained 45 days after the yellow fever booster vaccination. This CDR3 is CSARDSRVNSPLHF. In nucleotides, the CDR3 is TGCAGTGCTAGAGACTCTAGGGTTAATTCACCCCTCCACTTT.